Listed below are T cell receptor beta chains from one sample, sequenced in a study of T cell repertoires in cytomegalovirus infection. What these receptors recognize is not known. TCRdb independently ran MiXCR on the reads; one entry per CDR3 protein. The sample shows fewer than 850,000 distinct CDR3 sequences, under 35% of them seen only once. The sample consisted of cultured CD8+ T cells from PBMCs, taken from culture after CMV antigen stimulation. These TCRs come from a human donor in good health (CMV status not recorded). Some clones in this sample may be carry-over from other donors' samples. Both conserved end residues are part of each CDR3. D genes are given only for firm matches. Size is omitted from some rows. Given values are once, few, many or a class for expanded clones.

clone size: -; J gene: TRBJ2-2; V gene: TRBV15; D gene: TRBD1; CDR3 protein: CATSREIQGAGTGELFF; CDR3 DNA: TGTGCCACCAGCAGAGAAATACAGGGGGCCGGCACCGGGGAGCTGTTTTTT
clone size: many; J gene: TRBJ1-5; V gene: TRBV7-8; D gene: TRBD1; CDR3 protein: CASSLDGQGGQPQHF; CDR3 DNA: TGTGCCAGCAGCTTGGACGGACAGGGTGGTCAGCCCCAGCATTTT
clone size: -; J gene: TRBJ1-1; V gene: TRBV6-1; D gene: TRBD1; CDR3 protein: CASSAYGGTGNTEAFF; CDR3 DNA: TGTGCCAGCAGCGCCTATGGGGGGACAGGGAACACTGAAGCTTTCTTT
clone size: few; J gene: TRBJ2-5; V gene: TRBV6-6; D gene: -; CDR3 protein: CASSYPDRQETQYF; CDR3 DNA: TGTGCCAGCAGTTACCCGGACAGACAAGAGACCCAGTACTTC
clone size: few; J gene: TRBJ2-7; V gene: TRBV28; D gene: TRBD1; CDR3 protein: CAIGQGAHEQYF; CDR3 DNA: TGTGCCATAGGACAGGGTGCCCACGAGCAGTACTTC
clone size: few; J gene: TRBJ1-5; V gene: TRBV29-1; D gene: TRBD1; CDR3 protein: CSVRQGSNQPQHF; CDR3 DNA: TGCAGCGTGCGACAGGGTAGCAATCAGCCCCAGCATTTT
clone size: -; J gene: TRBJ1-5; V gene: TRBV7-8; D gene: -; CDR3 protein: CASGTGQIKNQPQHF; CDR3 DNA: TGTGCCAGCGGCACGGGACAAATTAAGAATCAGCCCCAGCATTTT
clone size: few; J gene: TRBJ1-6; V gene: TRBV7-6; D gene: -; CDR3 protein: CASSPGPLGRSPLHF; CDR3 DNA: TGTGCCAGCAGCCCGGGCCCATTGGGGCGTTCACCCCTCCACTTT
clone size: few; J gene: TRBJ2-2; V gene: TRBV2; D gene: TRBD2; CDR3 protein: CARSTSFDTGELFF; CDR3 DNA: TGTGCCAGATCGACTAGCTTCGACACCGGGGAGCTGTTTTTT
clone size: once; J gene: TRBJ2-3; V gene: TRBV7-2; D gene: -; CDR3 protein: CANSLGLGDTQYF; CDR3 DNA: TGTGCCAACAGCTTAGGGCTCGGAGATACGCAGTATTTT
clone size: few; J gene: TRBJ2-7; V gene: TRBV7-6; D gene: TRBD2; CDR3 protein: CATAAGEPYEQYF; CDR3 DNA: TGTGCCACTGCGGCGGGGGAGCCCTACGAGCAGTACTTC
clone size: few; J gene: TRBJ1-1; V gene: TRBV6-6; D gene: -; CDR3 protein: CASSYSQQGYTEAFF; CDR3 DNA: TGTGCCAGCAGTTACTCACAACAGGGTTACACTGAAGCTTTCTTT
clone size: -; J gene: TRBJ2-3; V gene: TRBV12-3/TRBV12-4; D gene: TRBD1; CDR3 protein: CASSYSGGFGDTQYF; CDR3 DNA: TGTGCCAGCAGTTACTCAGGGGGCTTCGGAGATACGCAGTATTTT
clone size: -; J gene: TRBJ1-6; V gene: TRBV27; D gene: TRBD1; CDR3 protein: CASREGTAFSPLHF; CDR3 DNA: TGTGCCAGCCGGGAGGGGACAGCCTTTTCACCCCTCCACTTT
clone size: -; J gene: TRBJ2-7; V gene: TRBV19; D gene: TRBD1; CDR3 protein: CASSASGTGYEQYF; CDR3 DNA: TGTGCCAGTAGTGCCTCCGGGACAGGCTACGAGCAGTACTTC
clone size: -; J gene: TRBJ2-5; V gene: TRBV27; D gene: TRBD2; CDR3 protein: CASSWLSGGTETQYF; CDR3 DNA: TGTGCCAGCAGTTGGCTTAGCGGGGGCACAGAGACCCAGTACTTC
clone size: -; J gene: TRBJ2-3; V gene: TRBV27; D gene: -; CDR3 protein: CAAGTDTQYF; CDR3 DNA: TGTGCCGCGGGTACAGATACGCAGTATTTT